This is a list of T cell receptor beta chains from one sample in a study of spatial heterogeneity in lung cancer. Each CDR3 protein gets one entry after TCRdb re-called the 5' RACE reads with MiXCR. This sample has 9,500 to 13,000 distinct CDR3 sequences; 12% occur once, and the top ten carry more than 10%. The sequencing here drew on lung tumor tissue, taken at surgery. The receptors here all came from a female donor with early-stage non-small cell lung cancer. Each CDR3 is given with its conserved first and last residue. The order of the fields is clone size, V gene, J gene, D gene, CDR3 protein, CDR3 DNA. D genes are given only for firm matches. The size field is filled for only some rows; it gives once, few, many or a size class.

few	TRBV6-2/TRBV6-3	TRBJ1-5	TRBD1	CASARQGYQPQHF	TGTGCCAGCGCGCGACAGGGCTATCAGCCCCAGCATTTT
many	TRBV12-5	TRBJ2-6	.	CASAPGQGANVLTF	TGTGCTAGTGCCCCCGGCCAGGGGGCCAACGTCCTGACTTTC
.	TRBV29-1	TRBJ2-3	.	CSVYGTYTDTQYF	TGCAGCGTGTACGGAACCTACACAGATACGCAGTATTTT
medium-sized	TRBV25-1	TRBJ1-6	.	CASSELGNSPLHF	TGTGCCAGCAGTGAGCTGGGGAATTCACCCCTCCACTTT
.	TRBV12-3/TRBV12-4	TRBJ1-2	.	CASSPSGPGYGYTF	TGTGCCAGCAGTCCCTCGGGGCCAGGGTATGGCTACACCTTC
many	TRBV16	TRBJ2-7	.	CASSPTSQGAYEQYF	TGTGCCAGCAGCCCCACCAGTCAAGGGGCCTACGAGCAGTACTTC
many	TRBV11-2	TRBJ2-6	.	CASSHVSSGANVLTF	TGTGCCAGCAGCCACGTGAGTTCTGGGGCCAACGTCCTGACTTTC
many	TRBV7-2	TRBJ2-7	TRBD1	CASSSDRAGEQYF	TGTGCCAGCAGCTCGGACAGGGCCGGCGAGCAGTACTTC
few	TRBV7-2	TRBJ1-2	.	CASSLDWGQGTYTF	TGTGCCAGCAGCTTAGACTGGGGCCAGGGCACCTACACCTTC
many	TRBV19	TRBJ1-2	.	CASTRWGPSYGYTF	TGTGCCAGTACCCGGTGGGGGCCCAGTTATGGCTACACCTTC
many	TRBV6-5	TRBJ2-2	TRBD1	CASSPRRDRDTGELFF	TGTGCCAGCAGTCCCCGCCGGGACAGGGACACCGGGGAGCTGTTTTTT
.	TRBV7-8	TRBJ2-2	.	CASSNSQGTNTGELFF	TGTGCCAGCAGCAACTCACAGGGGACTAACACCGGGGAGCTGTTTTTT
medium-sized	TRBV12-3/TRBV12-4	TRBJ2-7	.	CASSFGSSYEQYF	TGTGCCAGCAGTTTTGGCAGCTCCTACGAGCAGTACTTC
many	TRBV6-5	TRBJ1-2	.	CASSYASANYGYTF	TGTGCCAGCAGTTACGCTTCGGCTAACTATGGCTACACCTTC
many	TRBV7-6	TRBJ1-5	.	CASSLVRVQPQHF	TGTGCCAGCAGCTTAGTCAGGGTCCAGCCCCAGCATTTT
.	TRBV7-2	TRBJ2-1	.	CASSLDGRGEQFF	TGTGCCAGCAGCTTAGACGGGAGAGGTGAGCAGTTCTTC
.	TRBV7-9	TRBJ1-4	TRBD1	CASRTPGQGDEKLFF	TGTGCCAGCAGAACACCGGGACAGGGCGATGAAAAACTGTTTTTT
medium-sized	TRBV7-6	TRBJ2-3	.	CASSLDPGLDTQYF	TGTGCCAGCAGCTTAGACCCAGGACTCGATACGCAGTATTTT
.	TRBV20-1	TRBJ2-5	.	CSARVGETQYF	TGCAGTGCTAGAGTCGGGGAGACCCAGTACTTC
many	TRBV2	TRBJ2-1	TRBD2	CASSLGTSGTHEQFF	TGTGCCAGCAGCTTGGGGACTAGCGGGACCCATGAGCAGTTCTTC
.	TRBV7-6	TRBJ1-4	.	CASSLGAREKLFF	TGTGCCAGCAGCTTAGGGGCCCGGGAAAAACTGTTTTTT
few	TRBV5-4	TRBJ2-3	TRBD2	CASSQGLAGGRDTQYF	TGTGCCAGCAGCCAGGGACTAGCGGGAGGTCGGGATACGCAGTATTTT
many	TRBV6-6	TRBJ2-5	TRBD2	CASKASGKETQYF	TGTGCCAGCAAGGCTAGCGGTAAAGAGACCCAGTACTTC
many	TRBV7-8	TRBJ1-1	.	CASSLYGTENTEAFF	TGTGCCAGCAGCTTATACGGTACTGAGAACACTGAAGCTTTCTTT
many	TRBV11-1	TRBJ2-3	.	CASSLASSRDTQYF	TGTGCCAGCAGCTTAGCCTCGAGCCGAGATACGCAGTATTTT
medium-sized	TRBV18	TRBJ1-3	.	CASSPLGVSASSGNTIYF	TGTGCCAGCTCACCACTAGGCGTCAGTGCAAGCTCTGGAAACACCATATATTTT